This T cell receptor (beta chain) was recovered during a study of cytomegalovirus exposure and HLA in healthy donors. About the study: Some 77 million unique TCRs from HLA-typed donors were held in an early release of data.

Per the germline V gene, CDR1 is SQVTM and CDR2 is ANQGSEA. This CDR3 is 10 amino acids long. V lost 7 bases to trimming and J lost 5 bases, with 8 bases between them. Points from the study as a whole: The study labeled 150 to 200 TCR beta chains cytomegalovirus-associated.

Details on this clone: The antigen remains undetermined.

The PCR used 60 Vbeta and 13 Jbeta primers. Method: immunoSEQ multiplex PCR; TCRdb's copy keeps in-frame clones and lacks some. This table holds around 150,000 clones, about 77% found once. The J gene is TRBJ1-1, the V gene TRBV29-1; D is perhaps TRBD1 (6 bases). This TCR derives from a male donor in good health and CMV-seropositive. Source material: PBMCs. The CDR3 loop reads CSGGGTEAFF. The CDR3 DNA follows: TGCAGCGGAGGGGGTACTGAAGCTTTCTTT.